This T cell receptor beta chain is from a study of T cell repertoires in cytomegalovirus infection. Study summary: Indications came from public TCR beta signatures; they pointed to CMV infection and to a matching HLA type. Study results and limitations: CMV carriers having the relevant HLA were flagged by cumulative public TCR beta family frequency. Ex vivo, HLA-C-restricted CMV-specific TCR beta clonotypes prevailed over the rest of the response.

In regard to this clonotype: The antigen remains undetermined.

The CDR3 length is 15 residues. With 6 bases removed from V and 1 base from J, the gap between germline ends came to 15 bases. Germline V lookup: CDR1 MNHEY, CDR2 SVGAGI. TCRdb re-analysed the reads in MiXCR, keeping a single row per CDR3 protein. The repertoire includes approximately 97,000 distinct CDR3 sequences, approximately 16% of them detected once, and 8% sits in the top ten. The V and J genes are TRBV6-5 and TRBJ1-1; D perhaps matches TRBD1 (5 bases). Sequencing was performed on PBMCs. This TCR was recovered from a human donor in good health (CMV status not recorded). Some clones in this sample may be carry-over from other donors' samples. Here the CDR3 reads CASRPQGTGNTEAFF. The CDR3 DNA reads TGTGCCAGCAGACCCCAGGGTACCGGGAACACTGAAGCTTTCTTT.